This TCR beta chain comes out of a study of cytomegalovirus exposure and HLA in healthy donors. PCR amplification relied on 60 Vbeta primers (plus 13 Jbeta primers). Assay used: immunoSEQ multiplex PCR; TCRdb lists only in-frame clones, some missing. Among about 84,000 clones, approximately 90% were seen once, and the ten largest hold approximately 2.2%. There are 14 residues in the CDR3. V lost 5 bases and J lost 2, with 12 bases in between. Germline CDR1 is MNHEY and CDR2 is SMNVEV (reference sequence). This receptor was obtained from a man aged 18-30 years in good health and CMV-seronegative. The specimen sequenced was PBMCs. V usage is TRBV27 and J usage is TRBJ1-1, with D possibly being TRBD1 (5 bases). CDR3 in DNA: TGTGCCAGCAGTCGGGCAGGGATTAACACTGAAGCTTTCTTT. Its translation is CASSRAGINTEAFF.